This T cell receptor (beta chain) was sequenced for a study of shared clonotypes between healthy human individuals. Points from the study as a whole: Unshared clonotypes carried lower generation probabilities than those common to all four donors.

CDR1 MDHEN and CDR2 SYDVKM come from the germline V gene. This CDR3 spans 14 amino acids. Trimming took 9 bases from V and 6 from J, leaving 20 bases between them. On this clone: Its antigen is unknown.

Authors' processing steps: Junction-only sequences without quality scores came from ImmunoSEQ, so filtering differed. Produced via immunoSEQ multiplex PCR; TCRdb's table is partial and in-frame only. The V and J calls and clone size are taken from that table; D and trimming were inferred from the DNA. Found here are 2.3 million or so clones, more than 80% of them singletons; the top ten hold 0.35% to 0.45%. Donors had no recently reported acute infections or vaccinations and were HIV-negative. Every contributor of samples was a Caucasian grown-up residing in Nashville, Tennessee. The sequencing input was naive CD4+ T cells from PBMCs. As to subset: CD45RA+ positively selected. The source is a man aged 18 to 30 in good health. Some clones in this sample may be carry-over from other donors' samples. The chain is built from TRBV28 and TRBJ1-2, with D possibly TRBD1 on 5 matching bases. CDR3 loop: CASNRAQIGDGYTF. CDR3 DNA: TGTGCCAGTAATAGGGCGCAAATAGGGGATGGCTACACCTTC.